This is a list of T cell receptor beta chains from one sample in a study of shared clonotypes between healthy human individuals. The protocol was immunoSEQ multiplex PCR, while the TCRdb copy is restricted to in-frame clones and leaves out a portion. The table has over 2,000,000 clones, 90% to 95% seen once. The specimen was naive CD8+ T cells from PBMCs. These TCRs come from a man aged 18 to 30 in good health. Some clones in this sample may be carry-over from other donors' samples. CDR3s include the opening cysteine and the closing phenylalanine or tryptophan. A D gene is named only where the DNA matches it firmly. Rows give clone size only sometimes, using once, few, many, or a class for an expanded clone.

d_call	cdr3_length	clone_size	j_call	v_call	cdr3_nt	cdr3_aa
TRBD2	15	.	TRBJ2-7	TRBV2	TGTGCCAGCAGTGATGCAGCGGGAGCAACCTACGAGCAGTACTTC	CASSDAAGATYEQYF
TRBD2	16	.	TRBJ2-2	TRBV9	TGTGCCAGCAGCCCTTCCTCCGGGAGGGTGAACGGGGAGCTGTTTTTT	CASSPSSGRVNGELFF
.	15	.	TRBJ2-2	TRBV9	TGTGCCAGCAGCGCTGGGCAGGGGAACACCGGGGAGCTGTTTTTT	CASSAGQGNTGELFF
TRBD2	16	.	TRBJ2-7	TRBV4-2	TGTGCCAGCAGCCCCGGTGGTAGCGGGGACTCATACGAGCAGTACTTC	CASSPGGSGDSYEQYF
.	13	.	TRBJ2-7	TRBV5-1	TGCGCCAGCAGCTTGTGGACGGCCGACGAGCAGTACTTC	CASSLWTADEQYF
.	13	once	TRBJ2-7	TRBV19	TGTGCCAGTAGTATTGGAGTCTCGGGCGAGCAGTACTTC	CASSIGVSGEQYF
TRBD1	13	.	TRBJ1-1	TRBV29-1	TGCAGCGTAGGTGGGGACAGCGTCGCTGAAGCTTTCTTT	CSVGGDSVAEAFF
.	13	.	TRBJ2-7	TRBV29-1	TGCAGCGGTGGGGGTATTGGCTCCTACGAGCAGTACTTC	CSGGGIGSYEQYF
TRBD1	13	.	TRBJ2-7	TRBV9	TGTGCCAGCAGCCACGGGACAGGGAACGAGCAGTACTTC	CASSHGTGNEQYF
.	14	.	TRBJ2-2	TRBV7-9	TGTGCCAGCAGCTTAAAGGGCCGGAGCGGGGAGCTGTTTTTT	CASSLKGRSGELFF
TRBD2	17	.	TRBJ2-3	TRBV10-1	TGCGCCAGCAGTGAAGGACTAGCGGGAGAGCGCACAGATACGCAGTATTTT	CASSEGLAGERTDTQYF
TRBD1	13	.	TRBJ2-1	TRBV6-8	TGTGCCAGCAGAGACAGGGGGTACAATGAGCAGTTCTTC	CASRDRGYNEQFF
.	17	.	TRBJ2-5	TRBV28	TGTGCCAGCACCACAACACAAGGATCAACTCTCCAAGAGACCCAGTACTTC	CASTTTQGSTLQETQYF
TRBD1	18	.	TRBJ1-3	TRBV5-6	TGTGCCAGCAGCCCGAGGGGACAGGGAAACTTCTCTGGAAACACCATATATTTT	CASSPRGQGNFSGNTIYF
.	16	.	TRBJ2-1	TRBV25-1	TGTGCCAGCAGTTACCGGGAGACACCTCCCTACAATGAGCAGTTCTTC	CASSYRETPPYNEQFF
.	16	.	TRBJ2-5	TRBV27	TGTGCCAGCAGTTTATTGAATCCGGGGGCGGGAGAGACCCAGTACTTC	CASSLLNPGAGETQYF
.	13	.	TRBJ2-7	TRBV27	TGTGCCAGCAGTTTACAGGGCCCCTACGAGCAGTACTTC	CASSLQGPYEQYF
.	15	.	TRBJ2-1	TRBV19	TGTGCCAGTACCCCGTATGGCCTGCCCTACAATGAGCAGTTCTTC	CASTPYGLPYNEQFF
.	14	.	TRBJ2-7	TRBV2	TGTGCCAGCAGTGATGGTGTAGGTCCCTACGAGCAGTACTTC	CASSDGVGPYEQYF
.	15	once	TRBJ2-1	TRBV4-3	TGCGCCAGCAGCCAAGAATTGCTAGCGCTCTCTGAGCAGTTCTTC	CASSQELLALSEQFF
.	17	.	TRBJ2-7	TRBV4-3	TGCGCCAGCAGCCAAGAAAAACATGGACTTTTGACCTACGAGCAGTACTTC	CASSQEKHGLLTYEQYF
.	16	.	TRBJ2-1	TRBV4-3	TGCGCCAGCAGCCAAGACCGGTGGGGTTCCTACAATGAGCAGTTCTTC	CASSQDRWGSYNEQFF
.	15	.	TRBJ2-7	TRBV27	TGTGCCAGCAGCTCTGAAGGACACCCGACGGGCGAGCAGTACTTC	CASSSEGHPTGEQYF
.	13	.	TRBJ1-2	TRBV7-9	TGTGCCAGCAGACCGGGGGGTCAGTATGGCTACACCTTC	CASRPGGQYGYTF
TRBD1	16	.	TRBJ2-1	TRBV7-8	TGTGCCAGCAGCTTACAGGGACAGGGGGCCAACAATGAGCAGTTCTTC	CASSLQGQGANNEQFF
.	10	.	TRBJ2-7	TRBV27	TGTGCCAGCACCGTGACCGAGCAGTACTTC	CASTVTEQYF
.	13	.	TRBJ1-2	TRBV27	TGTGCCAGCAGTTTCGGGTTGAACTATGGCTACACCTTC	CASSFGLNYGYTF
.	13	.	TRBJ2-5	TRBV28	TGTGCCAGCAGAAACAGGTTTAAAGAGACCCAGTACTTC	CASRNRFKETQYF
TRBD1	15	.	TRBJ1-4	TRBV7-9	TGTGCCAGCAGCTCCCGGGACAGGAGAGATGAAAAACTGTTTTTT	CASSSRDRRDEKLFF
TRBD1	15	once	TRBJ1-1	TRBV7-9	TGTGCCACGCAAAAACAGGGGGCGATGGACACTGAAGCTTTCTTT	CATQKQGAMDTEAFF
TRBD1	14	.	TRBJ2-5	TRBV9	TGTGCCAGCAGCGAGGACAGGGGAGGGGAGACCCAGTACTTC	CASSEDRGGETQYF
.	13	.	TRBJ2-2	TRBV28	TGTGCCAGCAGTTTTGGGCACACCGGGGAGCTGTTTTTT	CASSFGHTGELFF
TRBD1	15	.	TRBJ1-2	TRBV10-3	TGTGCCATCAGTACGGGACAGGTTATAAACTATGGCTACACCTTC	CAISTGQVINYGYTF
TRBD1	16	few	TRBJ1-1	TRBV6-1	TGTGCCAGCAGTGCCGGACCGGGACAGGGTTTAGCTGAAGCTTTCTTT	CASSAGPGQGLAEAFF
.	20	.	TRBJ2-5	TRBV9	TGTGCCAGCAGCGTAGGAGTAGGGTGGGCTTCCAGTGGGGATCGAGAGACCCAGTACTTC	CASSVGVGWASSGDRETQYF
TRBD1	12	.	TRBJ1-2	TRBV6-6	TGTGCCAGTTCTAACAGGGGGATTAGCTACACCTTC	CASSNRGISYTF
.	13	.	TRBJ2-7	TRBV5-6	TGTGCCAGCAGCATGTCGGGGGCCTACGAGCAGTACTTC	CASSMSGAYEQYF
TRBD1	15	.	TRBJ2-7	TRBV25-1	TGTGCCAGCAGTGTTCCGGGACAGGGGGGATACGAGCAGTACTTC	CASSVPGQGGYEQYF
.	14	.	TRBJ2-1	TRBV11-2	TGTGCCAGCAGCTTAGACTTTGCGGACAATGAGCAGTTCTTC	CASSLDFADNEQFF
.	13	.	TRBJ1-1	TRBV4-3	TGCGCCAACAGCCCCCGGGTCCACACTGAAGCTTTCTTT	CANSPRVHTEAFF
.	14	.	TRBJ2-3	TRBV27	TGTGCCAGCAGTCCATGGACCCCCACAGATACGCAGTATTTT	CASSPWTPTDTQYF
.	12	.	TRBJ2-5	TRBV29-1	TGCAGCGCCGGGACCCAAGAAGAGACCCAGTACTTC	CSAGTQEETQYF
.	12	.	TRBJ2-7	TRBV30	TGTGCCTGGGGCCACGGGGCCTACGAGCAGTACTTC	CAWGHGAYEQYF
.	13	.	TRBJ2-5	TRBV7-9	TGTGCCAGCAGCGGGGACCTTGGAGAGACCCAGTACTTC	CASSGDLGETQYF
TRBD2	15	.	TRBJ2-7	TRBV7-9	TGTGCCAGCAGCTTACTAGCGGGCCCCCCGGACGAGCAGTACTTC	CASSLLAGPPDEQYF
TRBD1	17	.	TRBJ2-7	TRBV27	TGTGCCAGCAGCCGGTATCGGGGACAGGGGTTCTCCTACGAGCAGTACTTC	CASSRYRGQGFSYEQYF
.	14	.	TRBJ1-1	TRBV27	TGTGCCAGCAGTTTCAGGGTCTCGAACACTGAAGCTTTCTTT	CASSFRVSNTEAFF
.	14	.	TRBJ2-7	TRBV27	TGTGCCAGCAGTTTCCCAGGACCCCACTACGAGCAGTACTTC	CASSFPGPHYEQYF
.	21	.	TRBJ2-6	TRBV27	TGTGCCAGCAGTCCACGCCTGCCGACTGCGGGTTTCGCCCCTGGGGCCAACGTCCTGACTTTC	CASSPRLPTAGFAPGANVLTF
.	14	once	TRBJ2-7	TRBV6-1	TGTGCCAGCAGTGCCTACAAGAGCTCCTACGAGCAGTACTTC	CASSAYKSSYEQYF